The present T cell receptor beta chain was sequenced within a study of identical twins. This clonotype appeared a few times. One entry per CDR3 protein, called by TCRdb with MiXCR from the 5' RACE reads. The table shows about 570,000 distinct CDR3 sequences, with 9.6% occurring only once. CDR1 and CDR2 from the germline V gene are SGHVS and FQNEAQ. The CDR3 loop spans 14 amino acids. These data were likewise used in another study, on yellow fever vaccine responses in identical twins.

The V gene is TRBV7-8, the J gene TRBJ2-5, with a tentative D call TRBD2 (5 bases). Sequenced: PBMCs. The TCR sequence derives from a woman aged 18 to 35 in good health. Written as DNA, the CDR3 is TGTGCGTGCTCTGCGGGCCTCAACTGGGAGACCCAGTACTTC. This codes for CACSAGLNWETQYF.